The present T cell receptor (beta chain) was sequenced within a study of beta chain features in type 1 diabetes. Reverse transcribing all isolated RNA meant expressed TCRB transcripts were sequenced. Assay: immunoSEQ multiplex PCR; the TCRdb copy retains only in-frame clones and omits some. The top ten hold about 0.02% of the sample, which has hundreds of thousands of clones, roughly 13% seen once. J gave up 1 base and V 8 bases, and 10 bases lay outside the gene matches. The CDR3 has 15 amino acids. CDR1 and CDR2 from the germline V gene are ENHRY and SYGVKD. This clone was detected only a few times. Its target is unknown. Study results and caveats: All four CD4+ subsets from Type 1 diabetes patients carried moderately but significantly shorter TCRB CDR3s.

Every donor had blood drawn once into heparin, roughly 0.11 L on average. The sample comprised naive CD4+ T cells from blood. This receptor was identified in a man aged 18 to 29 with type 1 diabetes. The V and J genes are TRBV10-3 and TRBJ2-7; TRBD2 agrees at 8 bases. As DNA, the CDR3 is TGTGCCATCTCGAGTTCCGGGGGGGAATCCTACGAGCAGTACTTC. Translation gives CAISSSGGESYEQYF.